The entry that follows covers one T cell receptor (beta chain) sequence. What it binds is unknown. This entry comes from a study of cytomegalovirus exposure and HLA in healthy donors. General study results and limits: Later analysis reportedly placed an Asian-associated ancestry cluster below the roughly 690-donor mean in N-insertions. By HLA locus, TCR association rates varied in a later analysis, with DRB1 showing the most and HLA-C the fewest. Researchers counted 164 TCR beta chains as cytomegalovirus-associated. Data from an earlier analysis indicated that most TCR beta V segments were productive either about 87% or about 30% of the time.

Trimming pared 0 bases from V and 0 bases from J, leaving 12 bases between. CDR3 length equals 16 residues. Germline V gene lookup returns CDR1 SGDLS and CDR2 YYNGEE. Use of 60 Vbeta and 13 Jbeta primers characterized the PCR. Here immunoSEQ multiplex PCR was the method, and the copy in TCRdb shows in-frame clones only, minus some. The table records about 120,000 clones, roughly 79% of them present only once. The chain combines TRBV9 with TRBJ2-5, with no clear D. The sample was PBMCs. This receptor was identified in a woman aged 18-30 years in good health and CMV-seronegative. As DNA, the CDR3 is TGTGCCAGCAGCGTAGCCCTTAGGCAGGACCAAGAGACCCAGTACTTC. Encoded protein: CASSVALRQDQETQYF.